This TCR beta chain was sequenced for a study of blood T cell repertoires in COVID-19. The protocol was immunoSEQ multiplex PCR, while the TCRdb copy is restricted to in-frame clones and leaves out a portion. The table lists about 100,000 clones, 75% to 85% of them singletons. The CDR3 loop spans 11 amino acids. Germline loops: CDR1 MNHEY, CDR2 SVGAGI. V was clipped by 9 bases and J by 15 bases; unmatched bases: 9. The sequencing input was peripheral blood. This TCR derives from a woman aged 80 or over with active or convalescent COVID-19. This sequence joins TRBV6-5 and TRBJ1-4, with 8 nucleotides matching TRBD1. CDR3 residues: CASFRDRTLFF. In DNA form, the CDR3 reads TGTGCCAGTTTCCGGGACAGGACCTTGTTTTTT.